A single sample is the source of the 32 T cell receptor beta chains below, sequenced in a study of blood T cell repertoires in COVID-19. Using immunoSEQ multiplex PCR, the repertoire was profiled, and TCRdb retains in-frame clones only, with some absent. Of fewer than 65,000 clones in the sample, around 88% were seen once. Specimen: peripheral blood. These TCRs come from a man between 60 and 75 years old with acute or convalescent COVID-19.

The rearrangement joins TRBV5-1 to TRBJ2-1; the match to TRBD2 covers 7 bases. Germline CDR1 is SGHRS and CDR2 is YFSETQ. CDR3 length: 13 amino acids. V gave up 2 bases and J gave up 9 bases; unmatched junction bases: 5. In nucleotides, the CDR3 is TGCGCCAGCAGCTTCGCAGGCGGGGGTGAGCAGTTCTTC. This codes for CASSFAGGGEQFF.

CDR3 DNA sequence: TGTGCCAGCTCACCAGGGCTAGCGGGAGTCGGGGAGCTGTTTTTT. Encoded protein: CASSPGLAGVGELFF. This chain joins TRBV18 and TRBJ2-2; 10 bases align to TRBD2. The CDR3 sequence is 15 residues long. J lost 7 bases, V lost 2 bases, and 4 bases had no gene match. CDR1 KGHSH and CDR2 LQKENI come from the germline V gene.

The chain joins TRBV5-4 to TRBJ1-3; D may be TRBD1 (6 bases). In germline, CDR1 is SGHNT, CDR2 YYREEE (reference sequence). V dropped 2 bases and J dropped 1 base, with 10 bases sitting between them. The CDR3 length is 15 residues. CDR3 bases: TGTGCCAGCAGCTTATTACAGGGATCTGGAAACACCATATATTTT. This sequence encodes CASSLLQGSGNTIYF.

This rearrangement joins TRBV7-8 to TRBJ2-2; D not certain. Germline loops: CDR1 SGHVS, CDR2 FQNEAQ. The CDR3 spans 12 residues. Trimming left V 5 bases short and J 7 bases short, with 8 bases between. CDR3 region: CASSRTSGELFF. CDR3 coding DNA: TGTGCCAGCAGCCGAACCAGCGGGGAGCTGTTTTTT.

The CDR3 DNA sequence: TGTGCCAGCAGTTCGGGACTGGGAGATTACAATGAGCAGTTCTTC. This codes for CASSSGLGDYNEQFF. The gene calls are TRBV6-5 and TRBJ2-1, with D possibly matching TRBD2 (6 bases). The V gene's germline CDR1 is MNHEY and CDR2 SVGAGI. The ends were cut back, 4 bases at V and 4 bases at J, with 14 bases in the middle. The CDR3 is made up of 15 amino acids.

This rearrangement joins TRBV19 to TRBJ2-4; 9 bases are a match to TRBD1. Losses at the gene ends were 7 bases for V and 6 bases for J; bases not matched to a gene: 7. The CDR3 runs 14 residues. CDR1 is LNHDA and CDR2 is SQIVND in the germline V gene (reference sequence). The CDR3 protein is CASNQPGQGNIQYF. In DNA form, the CDR3 reads TGTGCCAGTAACCAACCGGGACAGGGAAACATTCAGTACTTC.

The V and J genes are TRBV6-5 and TRBJ2-5; a weak D match, TRBD1 (6 bases). In germline, CDR1 is MNHEY, CDR2 SVGAGI. V was trimmed by 4 bases and J by 0 bases, leaving 9 bases between them. This CDR3 region has 14 residues. CDR3 amino acids: CASSLQGDQETQYF. In nucleotides, the CDR3 is TGTGCCAGCAGTTTACAGGGCGACCAAGAGACCCAGTACTTC.

The chain uses TRBV6-1 and TRBJ2-1; possibly TRBD2 for D (6 bases). V was cut by 2 bases and J by 6 bases, with 17 bases left in between. This CDR3 is built from 16 residues. CDR1 and CDR2 (germline): MNHNS, SASEGT. As DNA, the CDR3 is TGTGCCAGCAGTGAAAGGGAGGCCCGGCTAACCAATGAGCAGTTCTTC. It translates to CASSEREARLTNEQFF.

This clone was seen more than once but under ten times. The chain links TRBV18 to TRBJ2-1, with 13 nucleotides matching TRBD2. The CDR3 is 13 amino acids. V was clipped by 6 bases and J by 15 bases; unmatched bases: 8. Germline V gives CDR1 KGHSH, CDR2 LQKENI. The CDR3 DNA is TGTGCCAGCTCGGGACTAGCGGGGCCCGGTCGGTTCTTC. This sequence encodes CASSGLAGPGRFF.

This clone has a single count. The chain has TRBV6-5 and TRBJ2-2; TRBD1 might be the D (5 bases). CDR3 size: 15 residues. Germline CDR1 is MNHEY and CDR2 is SVGAGI. Trimming stripped 2 bases from V and 4 bases from J, with 11 bases between. The CDR3 nucleotides read TGTGCCAGCAGTTACAGGGCAGGGTTCACCGGGGAGCTGTTTTTT. It codes for CASSYRAGFTGELFF.

The rearrangement uses TRBV3-1 (or the pseudogene TRBV3-2) and TRBJ2-1; 11 bases are a match to TRBD2. The V segment lost 4 bases and the J segment 3 bases; nucleotides outside the gene matches: 2. This CDR3 has 15 amino acids. Germline CDR1 LGHDT, CDR2 YNNKEL (reference sequence). In DNA, the CDR3 is TGTGCCAGCAGCCCGACTAGCGGGAACTACAATGAGCAGTTCTTC. The encoded protein is CASSPTSGNYNEQFF.

This chain uses TRBV29-1 with TRBJ1-1; TRBD1 might be the D (6 bases). The V end was cut by 7 bases, the J end by 0 bases, with 15 bases between. The CDR3 is 14 residues long. Germline lookup yields CDR1 SQVTM and CDR2 ANQGSEA. The CDR3 here is CSADETGVNTEAFF. CDR3 sequence (DNA): TGCAGCGCGGATGAGACAGGTGTGAACACTGAAGCTTTCTTT.

The gene calls are TRBV2 and TRBJ1-3, with TRBD1 identical over 9 bases. CDR1 is SNHLY and CDR2 is FYNNEI in the germline V gene. With 8 bases clipped from V and 3 bases from J, the junction kept 5 bases outside the gene matches. CDR3 length: 14 residues. DNA for the CDR3: TGTGCCAGCGAGGAGACAGGGGGTGGAAACACCATATATTTT. Protein sequence: CASEETGGGNTIYF.

The chain carries TRBV6-5 and TRBJ1-1, with D tentatively TRBD1 (6 bases). The germline V gene encodes CDR1 MNHEY and CDR2 SVGAGI. The CDR3 loop spans 15 amino acids. Trimming pared 6 bases from V and 3 bases from J, leaving 17 bases between. The CDR3 DNA reads TGTGCCAGCAGGGATAACAGGGTAGAGTACACTGAAGCTTTCTTT. Protein: CASRDNRVEYTEAFF.

The chain links TRBV5-4 to TRBJ2-2, with 9 nucleotides matching TRBD1. The germline V gene has CDR1 SGHNT and CDR2 YYREEE (reference sequence). This CDR3 is built from 14 residues. V shed 10 bases and J 5 bases; nucleotides not matched to a gene: 9. The CDR3 loop reads CAVSGTGITGELFF. CDR3 bases: TGTGCCGTTTCCGGGACAGGGATAACCGGGGAGCTGTTTTTT. Full variable domain (missing parts from reference TRBV5-4 and TRBJ2-2): ETGVTQSPTHLIKTRGQQVTLRCSSQSGHNTVSWYQQALGQGPQFIFQYYREEENGRGNFPPRFSGLQFPNYSSELNVNALELDDSALYLCAVSGTGITGELFFGEGSRLTVL.

This chain links TRBV6-5 with TRBJ1-2; 9 bases align to TRBD1. The CDR3 sequence is 16 residues long. Germline V gene data show CDR1 as MNHEY and CDR2 as SVGAGI. V lost 2 bases to trimming and J lost 5 bases; unmatched junction nucleotides: 9. CDR3 coding DNA: TGTGCCAGCAGTTACGCCCCGGGACAGGGATTTTATGGCTACACCTTC. Translated: CASSYAPGQGFYGYTF.

In this sample, this clone turned up a few times. The J gene is TRBJ1-1, the V gene TRBV7-3; perhaps TRBD1 as D (5 bases). CDR1 and CDR2 (germline): SGHTA, FQGTGA. The CDR3 runs 15 residues. The V end lost 4 bases, the J end lost 0 bases, and 12 bases lay between the germline ends. The CDR3 DNA follows: TGTGCCAGCAGCTCATTGACAGACATGAACACTGAAGCTTTCTTT. Translated: CASSSLTDMNTEAFF.

This clone was seen once. The J gene is TRBJ1-2, the V gene TRBV2, with D maybe TRBD1 (5 bases). Germline CDR1 reads SNHLY; CDR2 reads FYNNEI. The CDR3 totals 14 residues. V dropped 0 bases and J dropped 2 bases, with 7 bases sitting between them. This chain's CDR3 is CASSEAAGNYGYTF. The CDR3 region has the DNA TGTGCCAGCAGTGAAGCGGCAGGGAACTATGGCTACACCTTC.

The rearrangement uses TRBV11-2 and TRBJ2-7, with 8 bases matching TRBD1. Trimming took 3 bases from V and 0 from J; bases not matched to a gene: 7. Germline CDR1 is SGHAT and CDR2 is FQNNGV. The CDR3 is made up of 16 amino acids. Here the CDR3 DNA reads TGTGCCAGCAGCTTCGGGACAGGCTCCCTCTCCTACGAGCAGTACTTC. This gives the protein CASSFGTGSLSYEQYF.

CDR3 region: CASSPSGGSSTDTQYF. Here the CDR3 DNA reads TGTGCCAGCAGCCCTAGCGGGGGCTCTAGCACAGATACGCAGTATTTT. This rearrangement joins TRBV5-4 to TRBJ2-3; TRBD2 matches 10 bases. The CDR3 is made up of 16 amino acids. CDR1 and CDR2 from the germline V gene are SGHNT and YYREEE (reference sequence). J gave up 0 bases and V 4 bases, and 5 bases lay outside the gene matches.

This clone was detected a few times. The identical CDR3 is also encoded by other nucleotide sequences in the sample. The J gene is TRBJ2-5, the V gene TRBV15; TRBD2 agrees at 9 bases. The CDR3 spans 18 residues. Germline V CDR1 and CDR2: LNHNV, YYDKDF (reference sequence). After removal of 1 base from V and 5 bases from J, the junction contained 14 bases not matched to a gene. The CDR3, as DNA: TGTGCCACCAGCAGAGGGTCAGGTGGCGGGGGGGCGGTTGAGACCCAGTACTTC. Translating it yields CATSRGSGGGGAVETQYF.

This clone appeared a single time. The rearrangement joins TRBV2 to TRBJ2-3, with 8 bases aligning to TRBD1. Germline V lookup: CDR1 SNHLY, CDR2 FYNNEI. The CDR3 spans 14 residues. J gave up 8 bases and V 6 bases, and 10 bases lay outside the gene matches. CDR3 sequence reads: CASRGDRLEGTQYF. The CDR3 nucleotides are TGTGCCAGCAGGGGGGACAGGCTTGAGGGTACGCAGTATTTT.

Comments on this clone: Compared with germline, one end of the junction differs, possibly owing to a read error. The gene calls are TRBV7-7 and TRBJ1-3, with D maybe TRBD1 (5 bases). The germline CDR1 and CDR2 sequences are SSHAT and FNYEAQ (reference sequence). The CDR3 runs 16 residues. The CDR3 bases are TGTGCTAGCAGCCCCCCAGAGTGGGGGGATGGAAACACCATATATTTT. It yields the protein CASSPPEWGDGNTIYF.

The rearrangement joins TRBV11-2 to TRBJ2-1; possibly TRBD2 for D (6 bases). CDR3 length equals 13 residues. The germline gives CDR1 SGHAT, CDR2 FQNNGV. The germline V and J ends were trimmed by 6 bases and 5 bases, with 11 bases remaining between them. The CDR3 sequence: CASREGPHNEQFF. Here the CDR3 DNA reads TGTGCCAGCAGGGAGGGCCCCCACAATGAGCAGTTCTTC.

The genes are TRBV7-2 and TRBJ2-7; possible D gene TRBD1, 7 bases. The CDR3 length is 15 residues. V was clipped by 4 bases and J by 2 bases, with 15 bases between them. Germline values: CDR1 SGHTA, CDR2 FQGNSA. CDR3 loop: CASSSRQGGAYEQYF. The CDR3 DNA reads as TGTGCCAGCAGCTCCAGACAGGGAGGAGCCTACGAGCAGTACTTC.

This clone was seen only a few times. V usage is TRBV11-3 and J usage is TRBJ2-1; D is unclear. V was pared by 5 bases and J by 0 bases, with 11 bases between. CDR3 length: 15 amino acids. The germline CDR1 and CDR2 sequences are SGHNT and YENEEA. CDR3 nucleotides: TGTGCCAGCAGCCGTGCCGACATCTCCTACAATGAGCAGTTCTTC. This encodes CASSRADISYNEQFF.

The chain uses TRBV5-1 and TRBJ2-7; D call uncertain. This CDR3 has 12 residues. Germline V gene data show CDR1 as SGHRS and CDR2 as YFSETQ. The V and J ends lost 4 bases and 6 bases respectively, with 11 bases between them. The CDR3 region is CASSRGESEQYF. The CDR3 DNA sequence: TGCGCCAGCAGCCGAGGAGAATCCGAGCAGTACTTC.

The rearrangement uses TRBV5-4 and TRBJ2-6; TRBD1 aligns across 12 bases. The CDR3 covers 17 residues. The germline V gene encodes CDR1 SGHNT and CDR2 YYREEE (reference sequence). J was trimmed by 3 bases and V by 4 bases; bases with no gene match: 5. The CDR3: CASSPGTGGSGANVLTF. The CDR3 coding sequence is TGTGCCAGCAGCCCCGGGACAGGGGGCAGTGGGGCCAACGTCCTGACTTTC.

The chain recombines TRBV10-3 with TRBJ2-3; TRBD2 might be the D (6 bases). V lost 3 bases and J 0 bases, leaving 13 bases between the germline ends. The CDR3 has 16 residues. Looked up from germline, CDR1 is ENHRY and CDR2 is SYGVKD. CDR3 in DNA: TGTGCCATCAGTGAATACCTTAGCGGTAGCACAGATACGCAGTATTTT. This gives the protein CAISEYLSGSTDTQYF.

The chain couples TRBV11-1 to TRBJ1-4; D is ambiguous. CDR1 is SGHAT, CDR2 FQDESV, per germline (reference sequence). The ends were cut back, 3 bases at V and 7 bases at J, with 15 bases in the middle. This CDR3 is 15 amino acids long. Written as DNA, the CDR3 is TGTGCCAGCAGCTTCAGCACTCTCAGCGGTGAAAAACTGTTTTTT. Its translation: CASSFSTLSGEKLFF.

V usage is TRBV4-2 and J usage is TRBJ1-5, with D hard to call. Per germline, CDR1 LGHNA and CDR2 YNFKEQ. With 0 bases removed from V and 4 bases from J, the gap between germline ends came to 10 bases. The CDR3 extends over 15 amino acids. CDR3 sequence: CASSQDKEENQPQHF. The CDR3 DNA reads TGTGCCAGCAGCCAAGATAAGGAGGAAAATCAGCCCCAGCATTTT.

This clone was detected only once. The rearrangement joins TRBV24-1 to TRBJ2-6; D might be TRBD2 (6 bases). V lost 7 bases and J 0 bases, leaving 12 bases between the germline ends. The CDR3 totals 16 residues. Germline-derived CDR1 and CDR2 are KGHDR and SFDVKD. In DNA, the CDR3 is TGTGCCACCAGCGGGACTCCTGACTCTGGGGCCAACGTCCTGACTTTC. Amino acid sequence: CATSGTPDSGANVLTF.